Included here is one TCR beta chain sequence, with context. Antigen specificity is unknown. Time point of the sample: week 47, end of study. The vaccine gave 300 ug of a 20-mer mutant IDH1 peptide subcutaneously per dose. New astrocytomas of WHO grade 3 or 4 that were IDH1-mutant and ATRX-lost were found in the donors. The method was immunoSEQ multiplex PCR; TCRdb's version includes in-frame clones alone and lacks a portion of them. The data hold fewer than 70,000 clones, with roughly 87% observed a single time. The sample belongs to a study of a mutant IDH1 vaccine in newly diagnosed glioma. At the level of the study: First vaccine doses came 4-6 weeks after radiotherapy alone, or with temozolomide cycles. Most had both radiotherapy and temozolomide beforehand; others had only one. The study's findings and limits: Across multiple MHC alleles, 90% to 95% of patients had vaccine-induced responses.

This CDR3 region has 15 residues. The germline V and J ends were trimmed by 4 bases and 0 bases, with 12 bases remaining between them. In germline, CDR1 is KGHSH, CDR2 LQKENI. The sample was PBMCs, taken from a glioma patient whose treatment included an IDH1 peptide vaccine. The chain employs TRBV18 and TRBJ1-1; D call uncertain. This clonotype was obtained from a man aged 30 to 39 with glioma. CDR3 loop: CASSLEMTMNTEAFF. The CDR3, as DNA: TGTGCCAGCTCACTAGAGATGACCATGAACACTGAAGCTTTCTTT. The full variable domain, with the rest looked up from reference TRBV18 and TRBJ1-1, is NAGVMQNPRHLVRRRGQEARLRCSPMKGHSHVYWYRQLPEEGLKFMVYLQKENIIDESGMPKERFSAEFPKEGPSILRIQQVVRGDSAAYFCASSLEMTMNTEAFFGQGTRLTVV.